Listed here are 9 T cell receptor beta chains from one sample, sequenced in a study of T cells in Graves' hyperthyroidism and ophthalmopathy. RNA transcripts were the template for amplifying TCR beta CDR3 regions. First-round RT-PCR targeting the TCR CDR3 was performed with the HTBI primer set. MiXCR, applied by TCRdb to the multiplex PCR reads, yields one record per CDR3 protein. Of 330,000 or so distinct CDR3 sequences listed, 15% to 20% are singletons. Sequenced input: blood. The receptors here all came from a woman aged 35 to 49 with Graves' ophthalmopathy.

This clonotype was picked up many times. This chain connects TRBV7-2 to TRBJ2-7, with a possible D match to TRBD1 (5 bases). V dropped 2 bases and J dropped 6 bases, with 5 bases sitting between them. Per germline, CDR1 SGHTA and CDR2 FQGNSA. This CDR3 region has 11 residues. The CDR3, as DNA: TGTGCCAGCAGCTTACAGGGCGAGCAGTACTTC. Encoded protein: CASSLQGEQYF.

V usage is TRBV19 and J usage is TRBJ2-5, with TRBD1 matching 7 bases. V lost 9 bases and J lost 5; bases outside the gene matches: 12. The length of the CDR3 is 14 residues. Germline assignment: CDR1 LNHDA and CDR2 SQIVND (reference sequence). The CDR3 sequence is CASSGRTGRETQYF. The CDR3 DNA reads TGTGCCAGCAGTGGAAGGACAGGCCGGGAGACCCAGTACTTC.

This clonotype was counted ten times or more. The rearrangement links TRBV6-1 to TRBJ1-1, with D unclear. CDR1 MNHNS and CDR2 SASEGT come from the germline V gene. This CDR3 has 17 amino acids. V was cut by 4 bases and J by 3 bases, with 21 bases left in between. The CDR3 region has the DNA TGTGCCAGCAGTGCAAATCCGCTACCCAAGTGGGACACTGAAGCTTTCTTT. This sequence encodes CASSANPLPKWDTEAFF.

This clonotype was seen repeatedly, ten times or more. The V gene is TRBV4-3, the J gene TRBJ2-5; 7 nucleotides align to TRBD1. V lost 4 bases, J lost 2 bases, and 13 bases stayed unmatched. CDR1 is LGHNA, CDR2 YSLEER, per germline. This CDR3 contains 17 residues. Written as DNA, the CDR3 is TGCGCCAGCAGCCTGGGACAGCCAGTAAACGGTCAAGAGACCCAGTACTTC. It is translated as CASSLGQPVNGQETQYF.

The chain links TRBV5-4 to TRBJ2-3; TRBD2 aligns across 13 bases. The CDR3 length is 16 residues. After removal of 3 bases from V and 4 bases from J, the junction contained 5 bases not matched to a gene. Germline V gene sequence: CDR1 SGHNT, CDR2 YYREEE (reference sequence). CDR3 amino acids: CASSYTSGGGADTQYF. The CDR3 DNA reads TGTGCCAGCAGCTATACTAGCGGGGGGGGCGCAGATACGCAGTATTTT.

The chain has TRBV12-3 or TRBV12-4 and TRBJ1-2, with a tentative D call TRBD1 (6 bases). The CDR3 has 13 amino acids. With 3 bases removed from V and 8 bases from J, the gap between germline ends came to 13 bases. The CDR3 DNA is TGTGCCAGCAGTTTCCACAGGGCCGGAGGCTACACCTTC. Amino acids: CASSFHRAGGYTF.

This clonotype was seen ten or more times. CDR3 loop: CASSLQAGVNTGELFF. The CDR3 DNA reads TGCGCCAGCAGCCTTCAAGCGGGAGTTAACACCGGGGAGCTGTTTTTT. The V call is TRBV5-1, the J call TRBJ2-2, with TRBD2 matching over 8 bases. CDR1 and CDR2 (germline): SGHRS, YFSETQ. There are 16 residues in the CDR3. Trimming cost V 4 bases and J 2 bases; bases outside gene matches: 7. The variable domain in full, completed from reference TRBV5-1 and TRBJ2-2, reads KAGVTQTPRYLIKTRGQQVTLSCSPISGHRSVSWYQQTPGQGLQFLFEYFSETQRNKGNFPGRFSGRQFSNSRSEMNVSTLELGDSALYLCASSLQAGVNTGELFFGEGSRLTVL.

This clonotype was detected ten times or more. This chain connects TRBV20-1 to TRBJ2-7, with TRBD2 matching 14 bases. Germline V gene data show CDR1 as DFQATT and CDR2 as SNEGSKA (reference sequence). CDR3 size: 14 residues. With V trimmed by 1 base and J by 12 bases, 8 bases remained unmatched. CDR3 in amino acids: CSARAGLAGERRYF. CDR3 bases: TGCAGTGCTAGAGCGGGACTAGCGGGAGAAAGGCGGTACTTC.

The genes are TRBV9 and TRBJ2-2; perhaps TRBD2 as D (6 bases). V lost 4 bases and J 4 bases, leaving 17 bases between the germline ends. The germline gives CDR1 SGDLS, CDR2 YYNGEE. The CDR3 extends over 16 amino acids. CDR3 amino acids: CASSKRDSGTTGELFF. The CDR3 region has the DNA TGTGCCAGCAGCAAGAGGGACTCGGGGACCACCGGGGAGCTGTTTTTT.